Below are 7 T cell receptor beta chains sequenced from a single sample in a study of blood T cell repertoires in COVID-19. Sequenced by immunoSEQ multiplex PCR; TCRdb stores in-frame clones only, minus some. The sample yields approximately 100,000 clones, about 84% seen once. The sequenced sample was peripheral blood. Receptor source: a woman aged 80 or over with acute or convalescent COVID-19.

The chain links TRBV24-1 to TRBJ2-1; 7 bases line up with TRBD2. With 3 bases clipped from V and 2 bases from J, the junction kept 9 bases outside the gene matches. Germline-derived CDR1 and CDR2 are KGHDR and SFDVKD. The CDR3 consists of 17 residues. CDR3 in amino acids: CATSDAGEKTAYNEQFF. In nucleotides, the CDR3 is TGTGCCACCAGTGATGCGGGGGAGAAAACGGCCTACAATGAGCAGTTCTTC.

The J gene is TRBJ2-3, the V gene TRBV2, with D possibly matching TRBD1 (6 bases). V was pared by 6 bases and J by 4 bases, with 14 bases between. The CDR3 has 14 residues. Looked up from germline, CDR1 is SNHLY and CDR2 is FYNNEI. The CDR3 here is CASRERTAADTQYF. The CDR3 bases are TGTGCCAGCAGAGAACGGACAGCTGCAGATACGCAGTATTTT.

J is TRBJ1-2 and V is TRBV5-1; no firm D call. CDR1 and CDR2 (germline): SGHRS, YFSETQ. Between the trimmed V and J ends, which lost 6 bases and 4 bases, there was a span of 16 bases. The CDR3 length is 14 residues. CDR3 residues: CASTLGTYSYGYTF. The CDR3 DNA sequence: TGCGCCAGCACCCTGGGTACCTACAGCTATGGCTACACCTTC.

The chain employs TRBV19 and TRBJ1-1; TRBD1 aligns across 8 bases. The CDR3 consists of 14 residues. V gave up 6 bases and J gave up 1 base; unmatched junction bases: 4. CDR1 and CDR2 (germline): LNHDA, SQIVND (reference sequence). The CDR3 DNA is TGTGCCAGTAGGGTGACAGGGGCGAACACTGAAGCTTTCTTT. Protein sequence: CASRVTGANTEAFF.

The sample holds one count of this clone. This rearrangement joins TRBV11-2 to TRBJ2-3, with 16 positions matching TRBD2. The CDR3 length is 19 residues. J lost 3 bases, V lost 4 bases, and 10 bases had no gene match. Germline V CDR1 and CDR2: SGHAT, FQNNGV. CDR3 amino acids: CASSSGGTSGGAGTDTQYF. CDR3 coding DNA: TGTGCCAGCAGCTCCGGCGGGACTAGCGGGGGGGCCGGGACAGATACGCAGTATTTT.

Only a few counts were recorded for this clone. This chain connects TRBV28 to TRBJ1-1; the D gene is possibly TRBD1 (5 bases). Germline V gene lookup returns CDR1 MDHEN and CDR2 SYDVKM. The CDR3 is made up of 11 amino acids. The V and J ends lost 11 bases and 1 base respectively, with 8 bases between them. The CDR3 sequence: CAVGRNTEAFF. CDR3 DNA: TGTGCCGTGGGGCGGAACACTGAAGCTTTCTTT.

This chain uses TRBV28 with TRBJ1-2; D is possibly TRBD1 (6 bases). Germline V lookup: CDR1 MDHEN, CDR2 SYDVKM. Trimming pared 2 bases from V and 4 bases from J, leaving 11 bases between. CDR3 length equals 14 residues. The CDR3 bases are TGTGCCAGCAGTTTAGTGACAGGCATCTATGGCTACACCTTC. Translating it yields CASSLVTGIYGYTF.